A selection of T cell receptor beta chains follows, all from one sample in a study of persistence of HIV-infected CD4 T cells. TCRdb's copy holds only in-frame clones and misses some; the assay was immunoSEQ multiplex PCR. Of 35,000 to 45,000 clones listed, 75% to 90% are singletons. These receptors have no known antigen. This specimen consisted of CD4+ T cells sorted from PBMCs after approximately 18-hour stimulation, obtained from a patient who received antiretroviral therapy. The receptor source for this set is an adult man with HIV who was CMV-seropositive. Both conserved end residues are part of each CDR3. The order of the fields is J gene, clone size, D gene, V gene, CDR3 protein, CDR3 DNA. A D gene is named only where the DNA matches it firmly. Only part of the rows carry a size: once, few, many, or a class if the clone is expanded.

TRBJ2-1 . . TRBV4-1 CASSLQARDEQFF TGCGCCAGCAGCCTCCAGGCCAGGGATGAGCAGTTCTTC
TRBJ1-2 . . TRBV10-3 CAISESNYGYTF TGTGCCATCAGTGAGTCGAACTATGGCTACACCTTC
TRBJ2-7 . . TRBV6-5 CASTRDLQVLEQYF TGTGCCAGCACCCGGGACCTACAGGTCCTCGAGCAGTACTTC
TRBJ1-5 . . TRBV6-1 CASSRTPPEPQHF TGTGCCAGCAGCCGGACACCCCCGGAGCCCCAGCATTTT
TRBJ2-7 . TRBD1 TRBV2 CAPGGDRGNEQYF TGTGCCCCCGGGGGGGACAGGGGTAACGAGCAGTACTTC
TRBJ1-2 . . TRBV28 CASSRTGKVYGYTF TGTGCCAGCAGTCGAACAGGGAAGGTCTATGGCTACACCTTC
TRBJ2-3 . . TRBV5-1 CASNPGLSTDTQYF TGCGCCAGTAACCCGGGACTGAGCACAGATACGCAGTATTTT
TRBJ2-3 . . TRBV7-2 CASSLEHGYTQYF TGTGCCAGCAGCTTAGAACACGGTTATACGCAGTATTTT
TRBJ1-1 . . TRBV18 CASSPGGNTEAFF TGTGCCAGCTCACCAGGGGGGAACACTGAAGCTTTCTTT
TRBJ1-5 . . TRBV12-3/TRBV12-4 CASSLGANQPQHF TGTGCCAGCAGTTTAGGGGCCAATCAGCCCCAGCATTTT
TRBJ2-1 . . TRBV3-1/TRBV3-2 CASSQEGGQSEQFF TGTGCCAGCAGCCAAGAGGGGGGGCAAAGTGAGCAGTTCTTC
TRBJ2-1 . . TRBV19 CASKVQTGRNEQFF TGTGCCAGTAAAGTACAAACTGGTCGAAATGAGCAGTTCTTC
TRBJ1-1 . . TRBV24-1 CATSDSRSHGAEAFF TGTGCCACCAGTGATTCACGCAGCCACGGCGCTGAAGCTTTCTTT
TRBJ2-1 . TRBD1 TRBV7-3 CASSHKQGEFF TGTGCCAGCAGCCACAAACAGGGGGAGTTCTTC
TRBJ1-6 . TRBD1 TRBV4-1 CASSQDRTGLYSPLHF TGCGCCAGCAGCCAAGATCGGACAGGGTTATACTCACCCCTCCACTTT
TRBJ2-3 . . TRBV14 CASSQDPSARWTDTQYF TGTGCCAGCAGCCAAGATCCTTCAGCACGTTGGACAGATACGCAGTATTTT
TRBJ1-1 few . TRBV19 CASRGTHQAFF TGTGCCAGTAGGGGGACACACCAAGCTTTCTTT
TRBJ1-3 few . TRBV5-5 CASTIKGAGPDGNTIYF TGTGCCAGCACCATCAAGGGTGCAGGGCCTGATGGAAACACCATATATTTT
TRBJ2-3 once . TRBV6-6 CASSWGNTDTQYF TGTGCCAGCAGTTGGGGGAACACAGATACGCAGTATTTT
TRBJ1-6 . . TRBV5-1 CASSLSEGRNSPLHF TGCGCCAGCAGCTTGTCTGAGGGGAGGAATTCACCCCTCCACTTT
TRBJ2-7 . . TRBV19 CASRGTGEAYEQYF TGTGCCAGTAGAGGGACGGGCGAAGCCTACGAGCAGTACTTC
TRBJ1-5 . TRBD1 TRBV15 CATSDQRGVIRGLVDQPQHF TGTGCCACCAGCGATCAACGAGGGGTTATAAGGGGGCTGGTCGATCAGCCCCAGCATTTT
TRBJ2-3 once . TRBV5-1 CASSFTSQDTQYF TGCGCCAGCAGCTTTACTAGCCAAGATACGCAGTATTTT
TRBJ1-4 . . TRBV14 CASSQVRRPEKLFF TGTGCCAGCAGCCAAGTACGCAGGCCCGAAAAACTGTTTTTT
TRBJ1-6 . . TRBV2 CASSAHRSSYNSPLHF TGTGCCAGCAGTGCCCACAGGAGCTCCTATAATTCACCCCTCCACTTT
TRBJ1-3 . . TRBV18 CASSPQTGSSSGNTIYF TGTGCCAGCTCACCACAGACGGGGAGTAGCTCTGGAAACACCATATATTTT
TRBJ1-6 . . TRBV5-1 CATRERDGYNSPLHF TGCGCCACCCGAGAACGGGACGGATATAATTCACCCCTCCACTTT
TRBJ2-7 . . TRBV6-5 CASRGVSSYEQYF TGTGCCAGCAGGGGAGTGAGCTCCTACGAGCAGTACTTC
TRBJ1-2 . . TRBV30 CAWSPQGPYGYTF TGTGCCTGGAGTCCACAGGGTCCCTATGGCTACACCTTC
TRBJ2-3 . TRBD2 TRBV10-2 CASSLGPGTSGYTDTQYF TGCGCCAGCAGTCTGGGGCCTGGGACTAGCGGGTACACAGATACGCAGTATTTT
TRBJ2-3 . TRBD2 TRBV5-4 CASRQLAGGSDTQYF TGTGCCAGCAGGCAACTAGCGGGGGGATCAGATACGCAGTATTTT
TRBJ1-4 . TRBD1 TRBV7-9 CASSFGQGREEKLFF TGTGCCAGCAGCTTTGGACAGGGAAGAGAGGAAAAACTGTTTTTT
TRBJ1-4 . . TRBV4-2 CASSQEPGHSGEKLFF TGTGCCAGCAGCCAAGAGCCGGGACACTCGGGTGAAAAACTGTTTTTT
TRBJ1-5 . . TRBV11-3 CASSLESAGNQPQHF TGTGCCAGCAGCTTAGAGTCGGCAGGGAATCAGCCCCAGCATTTT
TRBJ2-7 . TRBD2 TRBV5-1 CASSLTPGGYEQYF TGCGCCAGCAGCTTAACTCCGGGGGGCTACGAGCAGTACTTC
TRBJ1-1 . . TRBV2 CASSEALQGLGGNTEAFF TGTGCCAGCAGTGAAGCGCTTCAGGGGTTAGGAGGTAACACTGAAGCTTTCTTT
TRBJ2-7 . . TRBV15 CATSSPLGISYEQYF TGTGCCACCAGCAGTCCTCTCGGGATCTCCTACGAGCAGTACTTC